One sample yielded the 32 T cell receptor beta chains listed below, sequenced in a study of radiotherapy plus CTLA-4 blockade in lung cancer. The repertoire was sequenced with immunoSEQ multiplex PCR; TCRdb's copy has only in-frame clones and lacks some. This sample yields 30,000 to 35,000 clones, of which about 81% are seen a single time; 20% to 25% belongs to the top ten. Sequenced here: peripheral blood, sampled from a patient treated with radiotherapy plus ipilimumab. These receptors were taken from a human donor with non-small cell lung cancer that progressed on radiotherapy plus ipilimumab.

This clone is labeled medium-sized. V usage is TRBV29-1 and J usage is TRBJ2-1; D is unresolved. The V gene's germline CDR1 is SQVTM and CDR2 ANQGSEA. This CDR3 contains 10 residues. V was pared by 3 bases and J by 9 bases, with 6 bases between. The CDR3 coding sequence is TGCAGCGTTGAGGCTTTTGAGCAGTTCTTC. Encoded protein: CSVEAFEQFF.

This clone was detected only a few times. CDR3 sequence reads: CASSKAKGEAFF. The CDR3 DNA follows: TGTGCCAGCAGCAAAGCGAAGGGGGAAGCTTTCTTT. This chain joins TRBV21-1 and TRBJ1-1; the table assigns TRBD1, which was not confirmed against the DNA. TRBV21-1 corresponds to a pseudogene. This CDR3 spans 12 amino acids.

This clone was counted a single time. The chain carries TRBV19 and TRBJ1-1; D is unclear. Germline V gene sequence: CDR1 LNHDA, CDR2 SQIVND (reference sequence). V was shortened by 1 base and J by 2 bases, with 11 bases between the two germline ends. This CDR3 is 15 amino acids long. This CDR3 reads CASSIGPGPNTEAFF. Here the CDR3 DNA reads TGTGCCAGTAGTATAGGACCGGGTCCTAACACTGAAGCTTTCTTT.

The gene calls are TRBV29-1 and TRBJ2-5; 8 nucleotides line up with TRBD1. CDR3 length equals 14 residues. Germline V gives CDR1 SQVTM, CDR2 ANQGSEA. V was clipped by 6 bases and J by 4 bases; unmatched bases: 10. CDR3 in amino acids: CSVDRGYGGETQYF. The CDR3 bases are TGCAGCGTAGACAGGGGATATGGCGGAGAGACCCAGTACTTC.

Concerning this clone: In the same sample, other DNA sequences code for this CDR3. The chain links TRBV6-5 to TRBJ1-1, with 7 bases that match TRBD1. The CDR3 runs 15 residues. V gave up 2 bases and J gave up 1 base; unmatched junction bases: 4. Germline assignment: CDR1 MNHEY and CDR2 SVGAGI. CDR3 region: CASSYNQGGNTEAFF. The CDR3 DNA is TGTGCCAGCAGTTACAACCAGGGGGGGAACACTGAAGCTTTCTTT.

The chain carries TRBV6-5 and TRBJ1-1; TRBD1 agrees at 10 bases. Germline CDR1 reads MNHEY; CDR2 reads SVGAGI. The CDR3 is 14 amino acids. Trimming took 5 bases from V and 5 from J; bases not matched to a gene: 5. The CDR3 here is CASSIPGQGTEAFF. Written as DNA, the CDR3 is TGTGCCAGCAGTATCCCGGGACAGGGGACTGAAGCTTTCTTT.

The chain links TRBV18 to TRBJ2-5; D ambiguous. The CDR3 loop spans 13 amino acids. V was pared by 2 bases and J by 3 bases, with 7 bases between. Looked up from germline, CDR1 is KGHSH and CDR2 is LQKENI. The CDR3 protein is CASSPAEEETQYF. In DNA form, the CDR3 reads TGTGCCAGCTCACCAGCGGAAGAAGAGACCCAGTACTTC.

The V call is TRBV21-1, the J call TRBJ2-7; TRBD1 is the table's D call, not checked against the DNA. TRBV21-1 is a pseudogene. The length of the CDR3 is 14 residues. The CDR3 DNA sequence: TGTGCCAGCGCCGTCCGACAGGCCACCTACGAGCAGTACTTC. Translating it yields CASAVRQATYEQYF.

This clone was recorded a few times. The chain is built from TRBV4-3 and TRBJ1-5; TRBD1 agrees at 7 bases. CDR1 is LGHNA and CDR2 is YSLEER in the germline V gene. CDR3 length equals 13 residues. Trimming removed 4 bases from V and 5 bases from J; junction bases left unmatched: 2. CDR3 coding DNA: TGCGCCAGCAGCCTAGACAGGGATCAGCCCCAGCATTTT. The encoded protein is CASSLDRDQPQHF.

This clone was seen a single time. This chain uses TRBV5-4 with TRBJ2-7, with D possibly being TRBD1 (5 bases). The V gene's germline CDR1 is SGHNT and CDR2 YYREEE (reference sequence). The CDR3 runs 14 residues. V dropped 4 bases and J dropped 3 bases, with 14 bases sitting between them. CDR3 sequence reads: CASSRPGQDYEQYF. The CDR3 coding sequence is TGTGCCAGCAGCCGACCCGGACAAGACTACGAGCAGTACTTC.

The chain links TRBV28 to TRBJ2-7; 9 bases align to TRBD1. The V gene's germline CDR1 is MDHEN and CDR2 SYDVKM. V lost 6 bases, J lost 6 bases, and 6 bases stayed unmatched. This CDR3 is 13 amino acids long. CDR3 bases: TGTGCCAGCAGGGGGGGACAGGGCGGCGAGCAGTACTTC. The encoded protein is CASRGGQGGEQYF.

The V gene is TRBV5-1, the J gene TRBJ1-4; D perhaps matches TRBD1 (5 bases). The CDR3 runs to 15 residues. Germline loops: CDR1 SGHRS, CDR2 YFSETQ. The germline V and J ends were trimmed by 1 base and 2 bases, with 9 bases remaining between them. CDR3 nucleotides: TGCGCCAGCAGCTTGCAAGGGGCCACTAATGAAAAACTGTTTTTT. Protein product: CASSLQGATNEKLFF.

V usage is TRBV6-1 and J usage is TRBJ1-5, with 7 bases lining up with TRBD1. The CDR3 is 16 residues long. With V trimmed by 2 bases and J by 6 bases, 10 bases remained unmatched. Germline assignment: CDR1 MNHNS and CDR2 SASEGT. Written as DNA, the CDR3 is TGTGCCAGCAGTGAAAGGGTCAGGGGGGAGAGTCAGCCCCAGCATTTT. Residues: CASSERVRGESQPQHF.

This clone was picked up one time. The chain has TRBV6-6 and TRBJ2-7; TRBD1 agrees at 10 bases. The J segment lost 2 bases and the V segment lost 2 bases, leaving 0 bases of the junction unmatched. From germline, CDR1 is MNHNY and CDR2 SVGAGI (reference sequence). The CDR3 length is 14 residues. CDR3 DNA sequence: TGTGCCAGCAGTTACGGGACAGGGGCCTACGAGCAGTACTTC. This encodes CASSYGTGAYEQYF.

This chain links TRBV28 with TRBJ2-1; 11 bases are shared with TRBD1. The CDR3 is 15 amino acids. J was trimmed by 9 bases and V by 6 bases; bases with no gene match: 10. Germline V gene lookup returns CDR1 MDHEN and CDR2 SYDVKM. CDR3 nucleotide sequence: TGTGCCAGCAGCTCTGGACAGGGGGCGGCGGGTGAGCAGTTCTTC. This sequence encodes CASSSGQGAAGEQFF.

The CDR3 DNA sequence: TGTGCCAGCTCGCGTCCGGGACAGGGGACCTACGAGCAGTACTTC. It yields the protein CASSRPGQGTYEQYF. The gene calls are TRBV18 and TRBJ2-7, with 10 bases matching TRBD1. Germline lookup yields CDR1 KGHSH and CDR2 LQKENI. V shed 6 bases and J 2 bases; nucleotides not matched to a gene: 7. The length of the CDR3 is 15 residues.

This clone was seen only a few times. The chain employs TRBV2 and TRBJ1-1, with 9 bases matching TRBD1. This CDR3 region has 15 residues. Trimming removed 6 bases from V and 3 bases from J; junction bases left unmatched: 8. Germline values: CDR1 SNHLY, CDR2 FYNNEI. The CDR3 is CASSKPGQGHTEAFF. The CDR3 coding sequence is TGTGCCAGCAGCAAACCGGGACAGGGTCACACTGAAGCTTTCTTT.

The J gene is TRBJ1-6, the V gene TRBV2, with D perhaps TRBD1 (6 bases). Germline V gives CDR1 SNHLY, CDR2 FYNNEI. The CDR3 extends over 12 amino acids. CDR3 loop: CAGNREDSPLHF. In DNA form, the CDR3 reads TGTGCAGGTAACAGGGAAGATTCACCCCTCCACTTT.

The chain combines TRBV4-1 with TRBJ2-2; 7 bases are shared with TRBD1. This CDR3 spans 15 amino acids. Germline V gene sequence: CDR1 MGHRA, CDR2 YSYEKL. V lost 4 bases to trimming and J lost 3 bases; unmatched junction nucleotides: 5. CDR3 loop: CASSPITGDTGELFF. The CDR3 coding sequence is TGCGCCAGCAGCCCCATCACAGGGGACACCGGGGAGCTGTTTTTT.

This chain uses TRBV5-5 with TRBJ1-4, with D maybe TRBD1 (6 bases). CDR1 and CDR2 from the germline V gene are SGHKS and YYEKEE (reference sequence). With 2 bases removed from V and 3 bases from J, the gap between germline ends came to 20 bases. CDR3 length equals 18 residues. CDR3: CASSLTHGGRMANEKLFF. CDR3 coding DNA: TGTGCCAGCAGCTTAACCCACGGGGGGCGTATGGCTAATGAAAAACTGTTTTTT.

The rearrangement uses TRBV15 and TRBJ1-3, with TRBD1 matching over 10 bases. The length of the CDR3 is 17 residues. From germline, CDR1 is LNHNV and CDR2 YYDKDF (reference sequence). J was trimmed by 0 bases and V by 3 bases; bases with no gene match: 5. CDR3 region: CATSSNDRGLSGNTIYF. In DNA, the CDR3 is TGTGCCACCAGCAGTAACGACAGGGGGCTCTCTGGAAACACCATATATTTT.

This clone was counted a few times. The chain is built from TRBV5-6 and TRBJ2-7; 7 nucleotides agree with TRBD1. CDR1 and CDR2 (germline): SGHDT, YYEEEE. The CDR3 covers 17 residues. V was clipped by 0 bases and J by 1 base; unmatched bases: 10. For the CDR3, the DNA is TGTGCCAGCAGCTTGGCCTCACAGGGGATTGGGTCCTACGAGCAGTACTTC. Translation: CASSLASQGIGSYEQYF.

This rearrangement joins TRBV18 to TRBJ1-1; 7 nucleotides agree with TRBD1. CDR1 is KGHSH and CDR2 is LQKENI in the germline V gene. Losses at the gene ends were 1 base for V and 5 bases for J; bases not matched to a gene: 4. The CDR3 contains 14 residues. The DNA of the CDR3 is TGTGCCAGCTCACCACAGGGGGCAGGGACTGAAGCTTTCTTT. It yields the protein CASSPQGAGTEAFF. Filled out from reference TRBV18 and TRBJ1-1, the complete variable domain reads NAGVMQNPRHLVRRRGQEARLRCSPMKGHSHVYWYRQLPEEGLKFMVYLQKENIIDESGMPKERFSAEFPKEGPSILRIQQVVRGDSAAYFCASSPQGAGTEAFFGQGTRLTVV.

V is TRBV19 and J is TRBJ2-1, with a weak D call TRBD2 (5 bases). The ends were cut back, 3 bases at V and 10 bases at J, with 13 bases in the middle. The CDR3 loop spans 13 amino acids. The germline CDR1 and CDR2 sequences are LNHDA and SQIVND (reference sequence). The CDR3 protein is CASSINGRAEQFF. In DNA, the CDR3 is TGTGCCAGTAGTATTAACGGGCGGGCAGAGCAGTTCTTC.

CDR3 amino acids: CSVVAGQISGELFF. The CDR3 coding sequence is TGCAGCGTTGTGGCGGGACAGATATCCGGGGAGCTGTTTTTT. The chain links TRBV29-1 to TRBJ2-2; possible D gene TRBD1, 7 bases. The CDR3 consists of 14 residues. V lost 4 bases and J lost 6, with 15 bases in between. Germline CDR1 SQVTM, CDR2 ANQGSEA.

This sequence joins TRBV5-1 and TRBJ1-3; a weak D match, TRBD1 (5 bases). In germline, CDR1 is SGHRS, CDR2 YFSETQ. The CDR3 contains 14 residues. V gave up 0 bases and J gave up 8 bases, with 12 bases separating them. Here the CDR3 reads CASSLDPGGYTIYF. The CDR3 nucleotides are TGCGCCAGCAGCTTGGATCCGGGGGGATACACCATATATTTT.

This chain links TRBV18 with TRBJ2-3, with D perhaps TRBD1 (6 bases). Germline lookup yields CDR1 KGHSH and CDR2 LQKENI. V was clipped by 4 bases and J by 6 bases, with 11 bases between them. CDR3 size: 13 residues. This CDR3 is CASSQTQGDTQYF. For the CDR3, the DNA is TGTGCCAGCTCACAGACCCAGGGGGATACGCAGTATTTT. Full variable domain (outside the CDR3, taken from reference TRBV18 and TRBJ2-3): NAGVMQNPRHLVRRRGQEARLRCSPMKGHSHVYWYRQLPEEGLKFMVYLQKENIIDESGMPKERFSAEFPKEGPSILRIQQVVRGDSAAYFCASSQTQGDTQYFGPGTRLTVL.

This chain joins TRBV6-5 and TRBJ2-7; tentative D call: TRBD2 (5 bases). Trimming removed 5 bases at V and 3 bases at J, with 11 bases between. This CDR3 contains 13 residues. Germline CDR1 is MNHEY and CDR2 is SVGAGI. This CDR3 reads CASSPGLGYEQYF. In DNA form, the CDR3 reads TGTGCCAGCAGTCCAGGACTCGGCTACGAGCAGTACTTC.

The chain has TRBV5-1 and TRBJ1-1, with 8 bases fitting TRBD1. The V gene end was trimmed by 0 bases and the J gene end by 0 bases; junction bases not matched to a gene: 4. Germline assignment: CDR1 SGHRS and CDR2 YFSETQ. The CDR3 is 16 residues long. CDR3 sequence reads: CASSLGWTGLNTEAFF. In DNA form, the CDR3 reads TGCGCCAGCAGCTTGGGGTGGACAGGGCTGAACACTGAAGCTTTCTTT.

The chain employs TRBV2 and TRBJ2-6; 9 bases are shared with TRBD1. Germline V gives CDR1 SNHLY, CDR2 FYNNEI. J was trimmed by 0 bases and V by 5 bases; bases with no gene match: 5. CDR3 length: 17 amino acids. The CDR3 DNA sequence: TGTGCCAGCAGTCCGGGACAGGGCAACTCTGGGGCCAACGTCCTGACTTTC. Translating it yields CASSPGQGNSGANVLTF.

This clone was seen a single time. The chain recombines TRBV27 with TRBJ2-7; D might be TRBD1 (6 bases). Per the germline V gene, CDR1 is MNHEY and CDR2 is SMNVEV (reference sequence). V was clipped by 4 bases and J by 6 bases, with 16 bases between them. CDR3 length: 14 amino acids. This chain's CDR3 is CASSSTGTSGEQYF. The CDR3 nucleotides are TGTGCCAGCAGTTCTACTGGGACATCGGGCGAGCAGTACTTC.

This clone was detected once. Other DNA sequences in the sample encode the same CDR3. This chain links TRBV2 with TRBJ1-5; D remains ambiguous. CDR3 length: 14 residues. V dropped 8 bases and J dropped 0 bases, with 11 bases sitting between them. Germline V gene sequence: CDR1 SNHLY, CDR2 FYNNEI. The CDR3 loop is CASAAENSNQPQHF. The CDR3 DNA sequence: TGTGCCAGCGCGGCAGAGAATAGCAATCAGCCCCAGCATTTT.